This entry describes one T cell receptor beta chain. The CDR3 extends over 13 amino acids. Trimming left V 4 bases short and J 2 bases short, with 8 bases between. Germline V gene lookup returns CDR1 SQVTM and CDR2 ANQGSEA. Authors' processing steps: Estimates of nucleated cell counts were drawn from the amplification of reference gene primers. Data came from immunoSEQ multiplex PCR; TCRdb stores just in-frame clones and leaves some out. Clonal size and the V and J genes are those of that table, whereas D and trimming came from the DNA. The sample has 60,000 to 75,000 clones, 65% to 80% seen once. This sample stems from a study of blood T cell repertoires in COVID-19. Study at large: The analysed material was cDNA or gDNA that came from T cells, B-cell-depleted T cells, or PBMCs.

The sample consisted of peripheral blood. The rearrangement joins TRBV29-1 to TRBJ2-2, with D unresolved. The TCR sequence derives from a woman between 65 and 79 years old with acute or convalescent COVID-19. The CDR3 DNA reads TGCAGCGTTGCCCCTACTAACACCGGGGAGCTGTTTTTT. Translated: CSVAPTNTGELFF.